This TCR beta chain was retrieved from a study of monozygotic twins with cystic fibrosis. Study observations and caveats: Co-twins had the most similar V usage for 13 of 16 pairs, J for 8.

The data were produced by immunoSEQ multiplex PCR, yet TCRdb's version contains in-frame clones alone and is incomplete. Of some 20,000 clones listed, roughly 89% are singletons. This clone was found once. The antigen is undetermined. V lost 4 bases, J lost 10 bases, and 15 bases stayed unmatched. Germline values: CDR1 SGHVS, CDR2 FNYEAQ. The CDR3 is 16 amino acids. The clonotype comes from a woman in her 30s with cystic fibrosis. The sample was blood. J is TRBJ2-3 and V is TRBV7-6; 9 bases are shared with TRBD2. The CDR3 region is CASSSLALAGEPPQYF. CDR3 nucleotide sequence: TGTGCCAGCAGCTCTCTAGCCTTAGCGGGGGAACCGCCGCAGTATTTT.